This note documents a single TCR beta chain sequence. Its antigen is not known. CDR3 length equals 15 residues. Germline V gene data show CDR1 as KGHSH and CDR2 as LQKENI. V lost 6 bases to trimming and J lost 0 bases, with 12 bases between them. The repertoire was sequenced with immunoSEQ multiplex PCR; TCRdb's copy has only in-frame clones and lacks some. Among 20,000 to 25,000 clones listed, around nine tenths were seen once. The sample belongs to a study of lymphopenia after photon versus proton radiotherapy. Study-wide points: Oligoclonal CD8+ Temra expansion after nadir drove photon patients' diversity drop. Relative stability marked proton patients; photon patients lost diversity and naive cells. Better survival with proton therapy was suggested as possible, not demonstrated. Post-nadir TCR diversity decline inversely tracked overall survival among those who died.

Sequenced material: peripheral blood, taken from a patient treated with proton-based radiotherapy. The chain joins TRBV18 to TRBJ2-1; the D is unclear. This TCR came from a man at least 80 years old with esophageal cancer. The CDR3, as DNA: TGTGCCAGCTCCCCAATGGCCAGCTCCTACAATGAGCAGTTCTTC. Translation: CASSPMASSYNEQFF. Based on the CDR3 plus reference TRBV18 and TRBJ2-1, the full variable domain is NAGVMQNPRHLVRRRGQEARLRCSPMKGHSHVYWYRQLPEEGLKFMVYLQKENIIDESGMPKERFSAEFPKEGPSILRIQQVVRGDSAAYFCASSPMASSYNEQFFGPGTRLTVL.